This T cell receptor beta chain was found in a study of T cell repertoires in cytomegalovirus infection. Study overall: CMV epitopes that were recently identified and HLA-C-restricted were used alongside well-studied HLA-B-restricted ones. Regarding the study as a whole: What dominated the ex vivo response were HLA-C-restricted CMV-specific TCR beta clonotypes. People with CMV and the relevant HLA were identified by cumulative public TCR beta family frequency.

This CDR3 has 14 residues. The V end was cut by 4 bases, the J end by 2 bases, with 11 bases between. Germline CDR1 reads SGHVS; CDR2 reads FQNEAQ. Regarding this clonotype: The antigen is unknown.

One entry per CDR3 protein results from TCRdb running MiXCR on the reads. There are about half a million distinct CDR3 sequences in the sample; 30% to 40% occur only once, and 17% lies in the top ten. The V and J genes are TRBV7-8 and TRBJ1-2, with a possible D match to TRBD1 (6 bases). Specimen: cultured PBMCs, collected from culture after CMV antigen stimulation. The TCR was taken from a human donor in good health (CMV status not recorded). Some clones in this sample may be carry-over from other donors' samples. The CDR3 protein is CASSSPTGNYGYTF. CDR3 coding DNA: TGTGCCAGCAGCTCTCCCACAGGGAACTATGGCTACACCTTC.